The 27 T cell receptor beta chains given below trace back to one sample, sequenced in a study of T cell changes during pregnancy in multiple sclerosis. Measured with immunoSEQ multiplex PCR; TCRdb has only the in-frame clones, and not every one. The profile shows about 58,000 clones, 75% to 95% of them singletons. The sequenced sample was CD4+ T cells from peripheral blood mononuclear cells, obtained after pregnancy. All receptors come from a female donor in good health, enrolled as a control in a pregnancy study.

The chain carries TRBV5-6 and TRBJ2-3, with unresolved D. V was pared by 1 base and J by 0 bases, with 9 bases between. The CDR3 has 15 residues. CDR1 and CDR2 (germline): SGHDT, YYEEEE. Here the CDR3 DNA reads TGTGCCAGCAGCTTGCCGGCGGCTAGCACAGATACGCAGTATTTT. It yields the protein CASSLPAASTDTQYF. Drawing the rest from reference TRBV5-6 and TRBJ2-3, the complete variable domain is DAGVTQSPTHLIKTRGQQVTLRCSPKSGHDTVSWYQQALGQGPQFIFQYYEEEERQRGNFPDRFSGHQFPNYSSELNVNALLLGDSALYLCASSLPAASTDTQYFGPGTRLTVL.

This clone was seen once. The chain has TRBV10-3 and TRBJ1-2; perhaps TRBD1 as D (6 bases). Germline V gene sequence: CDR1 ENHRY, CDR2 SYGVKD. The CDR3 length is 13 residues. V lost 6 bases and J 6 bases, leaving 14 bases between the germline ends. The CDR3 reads CAIRGEGVHGYTF. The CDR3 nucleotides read TGTGCCATCAGAGGGGAGGGGGTGCATGGCTACACCTTC.

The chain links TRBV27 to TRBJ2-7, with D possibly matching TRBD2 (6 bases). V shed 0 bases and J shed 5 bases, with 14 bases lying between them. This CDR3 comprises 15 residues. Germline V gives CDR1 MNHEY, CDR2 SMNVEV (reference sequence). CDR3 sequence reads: CASSLSGLPNNEQYF. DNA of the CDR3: TGTGCCAGCAGTTTATCCGGACTACCTAACAACGAGCAGTACTTC.

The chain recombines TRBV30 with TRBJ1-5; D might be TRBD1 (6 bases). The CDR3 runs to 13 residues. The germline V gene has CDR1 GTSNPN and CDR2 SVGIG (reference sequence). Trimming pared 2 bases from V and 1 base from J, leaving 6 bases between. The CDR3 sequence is CAWSRGSNQPQHF. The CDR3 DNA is TGTGCCTGGAGTAGGGGGAGCAATCAGCCCCAGCATTTT.

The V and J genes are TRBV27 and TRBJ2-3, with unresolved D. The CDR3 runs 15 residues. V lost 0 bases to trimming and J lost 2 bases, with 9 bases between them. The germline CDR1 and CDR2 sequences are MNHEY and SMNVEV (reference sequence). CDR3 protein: CASSLSGQNTDTQYF. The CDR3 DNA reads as TGTGCCAGCAGTTTATCGGGCCAAAACACAGATACGCAGTATTTT.

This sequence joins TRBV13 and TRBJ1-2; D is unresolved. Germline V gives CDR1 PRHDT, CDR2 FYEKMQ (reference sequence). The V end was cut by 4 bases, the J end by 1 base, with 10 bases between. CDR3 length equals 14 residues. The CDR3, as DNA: TGTGCCAGCAGCTCGCCACGGTATAACTATGGCTACACCTTC. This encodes CASSSPRYNYGYTF.

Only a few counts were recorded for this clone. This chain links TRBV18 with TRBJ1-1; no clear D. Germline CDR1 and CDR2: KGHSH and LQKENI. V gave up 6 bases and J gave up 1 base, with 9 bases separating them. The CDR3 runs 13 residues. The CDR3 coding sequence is TGTGCCAGCTCGGCTGATCAGAACACTGAAGCTTTCTTT. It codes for CASSADQNTEAFF. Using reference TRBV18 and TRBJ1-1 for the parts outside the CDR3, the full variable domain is NAGVMQNPRHLVRRRGQEARLRCSPMKGHSHVYWYRQLPEEGLKFMVYLQKENIIDESGMPKERFSAEFPKEGPSILRIQQVVRGDSAAYFCASSADQNTEAFFGQGTRLTVV.

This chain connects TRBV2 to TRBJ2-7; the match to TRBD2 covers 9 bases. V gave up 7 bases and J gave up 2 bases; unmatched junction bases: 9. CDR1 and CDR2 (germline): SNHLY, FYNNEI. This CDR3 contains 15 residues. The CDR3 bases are TGTGCCAGCACCCCGAGGGCGGGGGGGACCTACGAGCAGTACTTC. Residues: CASTPRAGGTYEQYF.

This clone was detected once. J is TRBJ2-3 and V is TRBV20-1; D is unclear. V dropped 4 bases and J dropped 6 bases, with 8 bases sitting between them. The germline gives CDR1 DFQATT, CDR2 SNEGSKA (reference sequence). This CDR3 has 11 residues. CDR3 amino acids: CSATLQDTQYF. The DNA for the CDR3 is TGCAGTGCTACTTTACAGGATACGCAGTATTTT.

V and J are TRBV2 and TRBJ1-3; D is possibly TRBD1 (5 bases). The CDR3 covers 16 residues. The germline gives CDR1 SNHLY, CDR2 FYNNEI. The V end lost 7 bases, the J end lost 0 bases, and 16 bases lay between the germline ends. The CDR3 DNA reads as TGTGCCAGCAAGATGGGGGGGGGTTCCTCTGGAAACACCATATATTTT. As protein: CASKMGGGSSGNTIYF.

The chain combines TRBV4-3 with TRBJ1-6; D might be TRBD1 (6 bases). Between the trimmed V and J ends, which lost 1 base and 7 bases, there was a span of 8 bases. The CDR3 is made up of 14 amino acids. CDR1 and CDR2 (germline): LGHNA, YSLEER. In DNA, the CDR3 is TGCGCCAGCAGCCAAGGGGACACAAATTCACCCCTCCACTTT. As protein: CASSQGDTNSPLHF.

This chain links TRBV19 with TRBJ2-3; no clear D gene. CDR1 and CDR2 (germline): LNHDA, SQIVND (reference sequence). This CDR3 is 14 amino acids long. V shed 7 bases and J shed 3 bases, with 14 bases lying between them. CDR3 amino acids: CASKRGSGTDTQYF. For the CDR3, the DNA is TGTGCCAGTAAACGCGGCAGTGGGACAGATACGCAGTATTTT.

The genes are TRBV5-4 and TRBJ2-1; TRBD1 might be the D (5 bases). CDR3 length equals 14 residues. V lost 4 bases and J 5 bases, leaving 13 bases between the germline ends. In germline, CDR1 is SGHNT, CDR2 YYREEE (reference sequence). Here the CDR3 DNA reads TGTGCCAGCAGCCCTGTGACAGATAACAATGAGCAGTTCTTC. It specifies CASSPVTDNNEQFF.

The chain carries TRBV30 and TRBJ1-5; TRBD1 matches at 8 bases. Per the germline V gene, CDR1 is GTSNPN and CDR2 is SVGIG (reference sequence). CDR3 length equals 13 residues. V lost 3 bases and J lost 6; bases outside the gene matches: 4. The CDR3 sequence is CAWSEQGGQPQHF. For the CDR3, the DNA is TGTGCCTGGAGCGAACAGGGGGGTCAGCCCCAGCATTTT.

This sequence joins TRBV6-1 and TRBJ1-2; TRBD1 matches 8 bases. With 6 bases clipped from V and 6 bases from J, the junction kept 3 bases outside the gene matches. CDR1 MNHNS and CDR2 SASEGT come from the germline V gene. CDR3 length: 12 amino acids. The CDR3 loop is CASSLQGDGYTF. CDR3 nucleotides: TGTGCCAGCAGCCTACAGGGGGATGGCTACACCTTC.

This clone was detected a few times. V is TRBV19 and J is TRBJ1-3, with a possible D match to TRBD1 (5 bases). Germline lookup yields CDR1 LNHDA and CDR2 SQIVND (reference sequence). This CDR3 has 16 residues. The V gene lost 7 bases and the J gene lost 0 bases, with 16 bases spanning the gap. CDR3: CASTERGGYSGNTIYF. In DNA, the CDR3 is TGTGCCAGTACCGAGCGGGGCGGGTACTCTGGAAACACCATATATTTT.

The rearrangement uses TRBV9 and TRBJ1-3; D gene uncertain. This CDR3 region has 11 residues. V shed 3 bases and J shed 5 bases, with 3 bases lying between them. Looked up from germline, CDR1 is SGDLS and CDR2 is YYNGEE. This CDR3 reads CASSARNTIYF. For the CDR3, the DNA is TGTGCCAGCAGCGCCAGAAACACCATATATTTT.

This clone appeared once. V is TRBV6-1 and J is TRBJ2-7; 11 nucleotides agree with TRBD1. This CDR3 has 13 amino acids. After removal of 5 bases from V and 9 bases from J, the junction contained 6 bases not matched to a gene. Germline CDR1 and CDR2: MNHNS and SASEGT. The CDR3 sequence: CASSPSGTGGQYF. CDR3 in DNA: TGTGCCAGCAGTCCTAGTGGGACAGGGGGGCAGTACTTC.

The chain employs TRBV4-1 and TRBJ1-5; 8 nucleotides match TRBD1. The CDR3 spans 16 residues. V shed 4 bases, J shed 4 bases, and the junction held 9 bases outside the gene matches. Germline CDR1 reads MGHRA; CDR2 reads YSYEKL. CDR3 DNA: TGCGCCAGCAGCCCTGGGACAGGAAGATTAAATCAGCCCCAGCATTTT. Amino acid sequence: CASSPGTGRLNQPQHF.

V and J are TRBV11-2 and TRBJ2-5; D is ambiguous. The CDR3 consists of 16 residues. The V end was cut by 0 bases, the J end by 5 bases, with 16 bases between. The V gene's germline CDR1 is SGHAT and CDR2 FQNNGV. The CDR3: CASSLDYKRSSETQYF. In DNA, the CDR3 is TGTGCCAGCAGCTTAGATTATAAAAGGAGTTCGGAGACCCAGTACTTC.

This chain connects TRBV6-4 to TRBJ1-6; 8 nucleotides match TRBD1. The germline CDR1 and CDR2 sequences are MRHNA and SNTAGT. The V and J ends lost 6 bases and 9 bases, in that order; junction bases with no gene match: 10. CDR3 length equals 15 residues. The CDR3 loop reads CASRLLQGAFSPLHF. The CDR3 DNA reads TGTGCCAGCAGACTATTGCAGGGGGCCTTTTCACCCCTCCACTTT.

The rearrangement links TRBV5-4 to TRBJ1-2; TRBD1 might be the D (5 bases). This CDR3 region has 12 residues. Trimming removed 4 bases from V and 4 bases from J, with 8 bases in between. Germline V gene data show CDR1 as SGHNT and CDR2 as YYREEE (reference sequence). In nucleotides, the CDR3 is TGTGCCAGCAGCGAAGACAGCTATGGCTACACCTTC. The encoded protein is CASSEDSYGYTF.

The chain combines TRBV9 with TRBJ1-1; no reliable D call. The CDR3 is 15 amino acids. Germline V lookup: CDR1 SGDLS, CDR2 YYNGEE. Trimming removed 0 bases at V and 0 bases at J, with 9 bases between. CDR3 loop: CASSVDPTVNTEAFF. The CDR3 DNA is TGTGCCAGCAGCGTAGACCCAACAGTGAACACTGAAGCTTTCTTT.

The CDR3 region is CASRGSGQGPSGNTIYF. The CDR3 nucleotides are TGTGCCAGCAGAGGGTCCGGGCAGGGTCCTAGTGGAAACACCATATATTTT. V gene TRBV25-1 combines with J gene TRBJ1-3; D might be TRBD1 (5 bases). Germline CDR1 and CDR2: MGHDK and SYGVNS. The CDR3 totals 17 residues. V gave up 6 bases and J gave up 3 bases, with 21 bases separating them.

CDR3: CASSFGGGPYNEQFF. CDR3 DNA: TGTGCCAGCAGCTTTGGCGGGGGCCCCTACAATGAGCAGTTCTTC. The rearrangement joins TRBV5-6 to TRBJ2-1; TRBD2 is a possible D gene (7 bases). Germline V CDR1 and CDR2: SGHDT, YYEEEE. V lost 2 bases to trimming and J lost 2 bases, with 11 bases between them. The CDR3 spans 15 residues.

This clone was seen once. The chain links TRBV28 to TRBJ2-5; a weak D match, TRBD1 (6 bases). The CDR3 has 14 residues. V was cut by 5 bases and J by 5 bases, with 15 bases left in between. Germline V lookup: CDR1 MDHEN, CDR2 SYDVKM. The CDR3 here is CASSGSGVRETQYF. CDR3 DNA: TGTGCCAGCAGTGGTTCAGGGGTTAGGGAGACCCAGTACTTC.

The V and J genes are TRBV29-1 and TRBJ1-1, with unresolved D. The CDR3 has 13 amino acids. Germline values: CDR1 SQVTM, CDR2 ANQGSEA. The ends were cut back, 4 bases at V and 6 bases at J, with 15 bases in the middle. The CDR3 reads CSVGGTLRSEAFF. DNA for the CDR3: TGCAGCGTTGGAGGTACTCTAAGATCTGAAGCTTTCTTT.